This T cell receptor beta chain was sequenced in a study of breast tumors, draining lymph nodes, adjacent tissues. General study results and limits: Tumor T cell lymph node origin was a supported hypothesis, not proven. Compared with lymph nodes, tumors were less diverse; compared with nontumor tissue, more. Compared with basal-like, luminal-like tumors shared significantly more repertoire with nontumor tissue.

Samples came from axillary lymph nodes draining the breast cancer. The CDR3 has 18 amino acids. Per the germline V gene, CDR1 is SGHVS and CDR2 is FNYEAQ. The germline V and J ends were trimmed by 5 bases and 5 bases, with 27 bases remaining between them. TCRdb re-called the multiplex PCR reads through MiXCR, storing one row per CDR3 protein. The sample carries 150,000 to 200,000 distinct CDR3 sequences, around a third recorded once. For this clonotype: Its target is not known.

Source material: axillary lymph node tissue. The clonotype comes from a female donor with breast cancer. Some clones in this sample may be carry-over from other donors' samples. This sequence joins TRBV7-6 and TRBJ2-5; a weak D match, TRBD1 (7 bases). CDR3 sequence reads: CASSQTSGQPSGVETQYF. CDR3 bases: TGTGCCAGCAGCCAAACTTCGGGACAGCCTTCGGGGGTTGAGACCCAGTACTTC.